The clone carrying this T cell receptor (beta chain) was picked up a small number of times. Its target is not known. The CDR3 has 15 residues. Germline-derived CDR1 and CDR2 are SGHTA and FQGNSA. Trimming removed 1 base at V and 7 bases at J, with 11 bases between. Clones were read by immunoSEQ multiplex PCR, and TCRdb kept only the in-frame ones, dropping some. The sample consists of tens of thousands of clones, 89% of them appearing once. The sample originates from a study of OX40 agonist ivuxolimab in advanced cancers. Whole-study context: Patients in dose escalation had liver, melanoma, kidney or head and neck cancers. Checkpoint inhibitors had been given previously to about 40% of patients. Broader study findings: Averaging showed that CD8+ T cells had more expanded clones than CD4+ did.

The source was CD4+ or CD8+ T cells sorted from blood, collected in a trial of the OX40 agonist ivuxolimab. The source is an adult with an advanced solid tumor such as melanoma, head and neck, liver or kidney cancer. The chain joins TRBV7-2 to TRBJ2-6; possible D gene TRBD1, 5 bases. The CDR3: CASSLVRGRANVLTF. In DNA form, the CDR3 reads TGTGCCAGCAGCTTAGTTAGGGGTAGAGCCAACGTCCTGACTTTC. Looking up the rest from reference TRBV7-2 and TRBJ2-6 gives the full variable domain: GAGVSQSPSNKVTEKGKDVELRCDPISGHTALYWYRQSLGQGLEFLIYFQGNSAPDKSGLPSDRFSAERTGGSVSTLTIQRTQQEDSAVYLCASSLVRGRANVLTFGAGSRLTVL.